These 13 T cell receptor beta chains share one sample of origin, sequenced in a study of glioma-infiltrating T cells. TCR alpha and beta CDR3 regions were amplified from RNA using iRepertoire nested multiplex PCR. TCRdb analysed the multiplex PCR reads with MiXCR anew, one entry per CDR3 protein. The profile shows some 180,000 distinct CDR3 sequences, approximately 30% of them singletons. The sequenced sample consisted of glioma tissue, nonneoplastic brain tissue, or PBMCs (not recorded which). Receptor source: a human donor with low-grade glioma or glioblastoma, undergoing nonglioma brain surgery, or in good health (not recorded which).

The chain joins TRBV19 to TRBJ1-6; a possible D gene is TRBD1 (6 bases). There are 16 residues in the CDR3. The germline CDR1 and CDR2 sequences are LNHDA and SQIVND (reference sequence). V dropped 8 bases and J dropped 5 bases, with 19 bases sitting between them. The CDR3 loop is CASRTRQEIHNSPLHF. The CDR3 DNA is TGTGCCAGTCGGACAAGACAGGAAATTCATAATTCACCCCTCCACTTT. Full variable domain (rest looked up from reference TRBV19 and TRBJ1-6): DGGITQSPKYLFRKEGQNVTLSCEQNLNHDAMYWYRQDPGQGLRLIYYSQIVNDFQKGDIAEGYSVSREKKESFPLTVTSAQKNPTAFYLCASRTRQEIHNSPLHFGNGTRLTVT.

This clonotype was recorded many times. The gene calls are TRBV27 and TRBJ1-2; D might be TRBD1 (6 bases). This CDR3 is 18 amino acids long. Germline CDR1 reads MNHEY; CDR2 reads SMNVEV (reference sequence). V lost 3 bases and J lost 6, with 26 bases in between. The CDR3: CASSLGPFVRGEGNGYTF. CDR3 DNA: TGTGCCAGCAGTTTGGGGCCGTTTGTCAGGGGCGAAGGAAATGGCTACACCTTC.

About this clonotype itself: Just one base apart from a much larger clone, this may be a read error. The chain links TRBV7-9 to TRBJ2-4; no reliable D call. CDR1 SEHNR and CDR2 FQNEAQ come from the germline V gene (reference sequence). This CDR3 region has 14 residues. V lost 1 base to trimming and J lost 8 bases, with 12 bases between them. The CDR3 spells CASSLVPPLDIQYF. The DNA for the CDR3 is TGTGCCAGCAGCTTAGTTCCTCCCCTCGACATTCAGTACTTC.

At least ten counts were recorded for this clonotype. The V gene is TRBV20-1, the J gene TRBJ2-5; 7 positions agree with TRBD2. CDR3 length: 13 amino acids. Germline V lookup: CDR1 DFQATT, CDR2 SNEGSKA (reference sequence). V lost 6 bases and J lost 5; bases outside the gene matches: 9. The chain's CDR3 is CSAPGEGMETQYF. The DNA for the CDR3 is TGCAGTGCCCCCGGGGAGGGGATGGAGACCCAGTACTTC.

This clonotype occurred many times. The chain links TRBV20-1 to TRBJ1-1, with 8 bases that match TRBD1. The germline V gene has CDR1 DFQATT and CDR2 SNEGSKA (reference sequence). CDR3 size: 12 residues. V was pared by 7 bases and J by 8 bases, with 9 bases of the junction left unmatched. In DNA, the CDR3 is TGCAGTGTTCCACAGGGGGTATTCGAAGCTTTCTTT. Translating gives CSVPQGVFEAFF.

Turning to this clonotype: A much larger clone sits a single nucleotide away, making a read error possible. This sequence joins TRBV11-2 and TRBJ2-7; D is uncertain. The germline gives CDR1 SGHAT, CDR2 FQNNGV. V dropped 2 bases and J dropped 1 base, with 3 bases sitting between them. This CDR3 spans 12 amino acids. This CDR3 reads CASSLLSYEQYF. CDR3 nucleotides: TGTGCCAGCAGCTTATTGTCCTACGAGCAGTACTTC.

As for this clonotype: The CDR3 ends on some other residue instead of the conserved phenylalanine or tryptophan, so this is likely a read error. This chain links TRBV12-3 or TRBV12-4 with TRBJ1-2; 7 bases match TRBD1. Trimming took 6 bases from V and 2 from J; bases not matched to a gene: 6. The CDR3 contains 14 residues. Here the CDR3 reads CASRPGGPNYGYTL. In DNA form, the CDR3 reads TGTGCCAGCAGGCCAGGGGGACCCAACTATGGCTACACCCTC.

The chain combines TRBV2 with TRBJ2-7; no reliable D call. The CDR3 runs to 13 residues. The V end lost 4 bases, the J end lost 5 bases, and 12 bases lay between the germline ends. In germline, CDR1 is SNHLY, CDR2 FYNNEI. CDR3 region: CASSAFNLNEQYF. The CDR3 bases are TGTGCCAGCAGTGCGTTTAATTTAAACGAGCAGTACTTC.

Details on this clonotype: A read error may explain this, as a much larger clone is one base away. J is TRBJ1-2 and V is TRBV29-1; the match to TRBD1 covers 7 bases. This CDR3 region has 13 residues. Germline CDR1 reads SQVTM; CDR2 reads ANQGSEA. Here the CDR3 reads CGVGRQGVRGYTF. Here the CDR3 DNA reads TGCGGCGTTGGAAGGCAGGGGGTAAGAGGCTACACCTTC.

This clonotype was counted at least ten times. The rearrangement joins TRBV12-3 or TRBV12-4 to TRBJ1-3, with 10 bases that match TRBD1. This CDR3 has 16 amino acids. V gave up 5 bases and J gave up 4 bases; unmatched junction bases: 8. The CDR3 loop reads CASSVSTGGAGNTIYF. The CDR3 bases are TGTGCCAGCAGTGTCTCGACAGGGGGCGCCGGAAACACCATATATTTT.

As regards this clonotype: As the CDR3 is not closed by the conserved phenylalanine or tryptophan, this likely results from a read error. The chain joins TRBV5-4 to TRBJ2-5; a weak D match, TRBD2 (6 bases). In germline, CDR1 is SGHNT, CDR2 YYREEE (reference sequence). This CDR3 has 13 residues. Deletions cut 2 bases from V and 5 bases from J, with 10 bases between. The CDR3 DNA sequence: TGTGCCAGCAGCTTACCGGGGGAGGAGACCCAGTACCTC. Translation gives CASSLPGEETQYL.

This clonotype came up many times. The rearrangement links TRBV4-3 to TRBJ2-1; TRBD2 agrees at 7 bases. V lost 4 bases and J lost 10; bases outside the gene matches: 4. Per germline, CDR1 LGHNA and CDR2 YSLEER. The CDR3 length is 12 residues. The CDR3 region is CASSPSGGEQFF. CDR3 sequence (DNA): TGCGCCAGCAGCCCGTCGGGGGGAGAGCAGTTCTTC.

This clonotype appeared many times. This sequence joins TRBV6-5 and TRBJ2-5; TRBD2 matches 9 bases. CDR1 and CDR2 from the germline V gene are MNHEY and SVGAGI. V dropped 3 bases and J dropped 2; count of bases not matched to a gene: 4. The CDR3 extends over 15 amino acids. The CDR3 region is CASSYGGGEQETQYF. The CDR3 DNA follows: TGTGCCAGCAGTTATGGCGGGGGGGAGCAAGAGACCCAGTACTTC.